This T cell receptor (beta chain) was recorded in a study of CD8+ T cells in alopecia areata. Whole-study context: Twice a day, 5 to 10 mg of oral tofacitinib was administered to treated patients.

CDR1 and CDR2 from the germline V gene are SGHVS and FNYEAQ. This CDR3 is 15 amino acids long. V shed 5 bases, J shed 2 bases, and the junction held 4 bases outside the gene matches. Following RNA extraction, reverse transcription yielded cDNA that acted as the sequencing template. Libraries were prepared by immunoSEQ multiplex PCR; TCRdb keeps only in-frame clonotypes and omits some of them. The sample lists 200,000 or so clones, more than 30% occurring once. As to treatment: oral pan-JAK inhibitor, 5-10 mg twice daily. The rearrangement uses TRBV7-6 and TRBJ2-2; 8 bases fit TRBD1. The specimen was CD4+ T cells sorted from blood, collected at roughly week 30, from a patient treated with tofacitinib. The source is a human donor with alopecia areata. The CDR3 loop is CASSVTGVNTGELFF. CDR3 DNA sequence: TGTGCCAGCAGCGTGACAGGGGTCAACACCGGGGAGCTGTTTTTT.